This T cell receptor (beta chain) was sequenced during a study of blood T cell repertoires in COVID-19. Study background: Both acute and convalescent COVID-19 samples were obtained from the United States, Italy and Spain. T cells, B-cell-depleted T cells, or PBMCs provided the cDNA or gDNA that served as material.

In the study's own analysis: Scientists estimated how many nucleated cells there were by amplifying reference gene primers. Sequencing was performed with immunoSEQ multiplex PCR; in TCRdb, only in-frame clones are kept and a portion is missing. That table furnishes V, J and clone size, whereas the DNA furnished D and trimming. The sample has some 250,000 clones, about 84% seen once; the top ten hold 7.9%. Germline loops: CDR1 SGHVS, CDR2 FQNEAQ. V lost 5 bases and J 4 bases, leaving 17 bases between the germline ends. The CDR3 has 15 amino acids. Input material: peripheral blood. The gene calls are TRBV7-8 and TRBJ1-1; possible D gene TRBD1, 6 bases. The TCR comes from an elderly woman with acute or convalescent COVID-19. The CDR3 region is CASSQEGGGGTEAFF. The DNA for the CDR3 is TGTGCCAGCAGCCAAGAGGGGGGGGGAGGCACTGAAGCTTTCTTT. Using reference TRBV7-8 and TRBJ1-1 for the parts outside the CDR3, the full variable domain is GAGVSQSPRYKVAKRGQDVALRCDPISGHVSLFWYQQALGQGPEFLTYFQNEAQLDKSGLPSDRFFAERPEGSVSTLKIQRTQQEDSAVYLCASSQEGGGGTEAFFGQGTRLTVV.